A selection of T cell receptor beta chains follows, all from one sample in a study of cytomegalovirus exposure and HLA in healthy donors. Produced via immunoSEQ multiplex PCR; TCRdb's table is partial and in-frame only. This sample has 40,000 to 60,000 clones; 72% occur once, and the top ten carry about 9.1%. Sample: PBMCs. The receptors stem from a woman between 50 and 59 years old in good health and CMV-seronegative. Both conserved end residues are part of each CDR3. The D gene is left open where the match is weak. Clone size is stated in some rows and not others, as once, few, many or a class when expanded.

abundance	v_gene	d_gene	j_gene	CDR3aa	CDR3nt
few	TRBV5-6	TRBD1	TRBJ1-6	CASSLSGGSYNSPLHF	TGTGCCAGCAGCCTTTCAGGGGGCTCCTATAATTCACCCCTCCACTTT
-	TRBV19	-	TRBJ2-5	CASSMDREETQYF	TGTGCCAGTAGCATGGACAGAGAAGAGACCCAGTACTTC
-	TRBV5-1	-	TRBJ1-3	CASSLEGVENTIYF	TGCGCCAGCAGCTTGGAGGGGGTTGAGAACACCATATATTTT
-	TRBV5-1	TRBD2	TRBJ2-2	CASSWTVLAGGNTGELFF	TGCGCCAGCAGCTGGACCGTTCTAGCGGGAGGGAACACCGGGGAGCTGTTTTTT
few	TRBV29-1	TRBD2	TRBJ2-1	CSVEGVAGDTRLF	TGCAGCGTTGAAGGTGTAGCGGGGGACACGAGGCTCTTC
-	TRBV6-6	TRBD1	TRBJ2-7	CASSPIDRVEQYF	TGTGCCAGCAGTCCCATCGACAGGGTCGAGCAGTACTTC
-	TRBV30	-	TRBJ2-5	CAWSVYQETQYF	TGTGCCTGGAGTGTCTATCAAGAGACCCAGTACTTC
-	TRBV6-1	-	TRBJ2-3	CASSVNRRTDTQYF	TGTGCCAGCAGTGTTAACAGGCGCACAGATACGCAGTATTTT
-	TRBV5-1	TRBD2	TRBJ2-1	CASSWTSGTSYNEQFF	TGCGCCAGCAGCTGGACTAGCGGAACCTCCTACAATGAGCAGTTCTTC
-	TRBV13	TRBD1	TRBJ2-4	CASSPGQGSIQYF	TGTGCCAGCAGCCCAGGACAGGGGTCCATTCAGTACTTC
-	TRBV19	TRBD2	TRBJ2-3	CASSIGGGTDTQYF	TGTGCCAGTAGTATCGGGGGGGGCACAGATACGCAGTATTTT
once	TRBV10-2	-	TRBJ2-1	CASSENLAEQFF	TGCGCCAGCAGCGAGAACCTAGCGGAGCAGTTCTTC
once	TRBV19	-	TRBJ1-4	CASSIAQDSNEKLFF	TGTGCCAGTAGTATCGCCCAGGACAGCAATGAAAAACTGTTTTTT
-	TRBV7-2	-	TRBJ1-5	CASSLARGGVGPQHF	TGTGCCAGCAGCTTAGCGAGGGGAGGAGTAGGGCCCCAGCATTTT
-	TRBV25-1	-	TRBJ1-2	CASSDRTYRSYTF	TGTGCCAGCAGTGATCGGACATATAGAAGCTACACCTTC
-	TRBV5-4	TRBD2	TRBJ2-3	CASSLGLAGGTDTQYF	TGTGCCAGCAGCTTGGGTCTAGCGGGGGGCACAGATACGCAGTATTTT
-	TRBV6-5	TRBD1	TRBJ2-7	CASRRSQGAYEQYF	TGTGCCAGCAGGCGCTCACAGGGGGCCTACGAGCAGTACTTC
-	TRBV15	-	TRBJ1-5	CATSMRQVQPQHF	TGTGCCACCAGCATGAGACAGGTCCAGCCCCAGCATTTT
few	TRBV6-5	-	TRBJ1-1	CASSYSKNTEAFF	TGTGCCAGCAGTTACAGCAAGAACACTGAAGCTTTCTTT
-	TRBV5-1	TRBD1	TRBJ1-1	CASSIGQGGTEAFF	TGCGCCAGCAGCATTGGACAGGGGGGTACTGAAGCTTTCTTT
-	TRBV7-9	TRBD2	TRBJ2-6	CATSERGDSTGANVLTF	TGTGCCACTTCCGAGCGGGGGGACTCTACTGGGGCCAACGTCCTGACTTTC
few	TRBV5-1	TRBD1	TRBJ1-2	CASSTGTGTAYGYTF	TGCGCCAGCAGCACAGGAACCGGGACAGCCTATGGCTACACCTTC
-	TRBV7-2	-	TRBJ1-2	CASSLGWTDGYTF	TGTGCCAGCAGCTTAGGTTGGACAGATGGCTACACCTTC
-	TRBV7-3	TRBD1	TRBJ2-1	CASSPRDSSYNEQFF	TGTGCCAGCAGCCCCCGGGACAGCTCCTACAATGAGCAGTTCTTC
-	TRBV6-6	TRBD1	TRBJ1-5	CASSQTRGTNQPQHF	TGTGCCAGCAGCCAGACCAGGGGGACAAATCAGCCCCAGCATTTT
-	TRBV5-1	TRBD2	TRBJ2-7	CASSGGAGENEQYF	TGCGCCAGCAGCGGAGGGGCGGGAGAAAACGAGCAGTACTTC
-	TRBV11-3	TRBD2	TRBJ2-7	CASSFLRLGRGNYEQYF	TGTGCCAGCAGCTTCCTACGACTAGGGCGGGGGAATTACGAGCAGTACTTC
-	TRBV4-3	-	TRBJ2-7	CASSQGWASSSSEQYF	TGCGCCAGCAGCCAAGGGTGGGCGAGTTCATCCTCCGAGCAGTACTTC
-	TRBV9	-	TRBJ1-5	CASSVGAGNQPQHF	TGTGCCAGCAGCGTAGGGGCAGGGAATCAGCCCCAGCATTTT
few	TRBV7-2	-	TRBJ1-3	CASSLVTEWLGNTIYF	TGTGCCAGCAGCTTGGTCACAGAGTGGCTTGGAAACACCATATATTTT
few	TRBV29-1	-	TRBJ2-3	CSVEDWGEIATDTQYF	TGCAGCGTTGAAGATTGGGGGGAGATCGCTACAGATACGCAGTATTTT
-	TRBV5-4	TRBD2	TRBJ2-1	CASSSGLAGGLNNEQFF	TGTGCCAGCAGCTCCGGACTAGCGGGGGGACTGAACAATGAGCAGTTCTTC
-	TRBV7-3	TRBD1	TRBJ2-5	CASSSGQQETQYF	TGTGCCAGCAGCTCGGGACAGCAAGAGACCCAGTACTTC
-	TRBV7-9	-	TRBJ2-3	CASSPGSGADTQYF	TGTGCCAGCAGCCCTGGATCAGGGGCAGATACGCAGTATTTT
-	TRBV15	-	TRBJ2-5	CATSPSTPQETQYF	TGTGCCACCAGCCCTAGTACTCCGCAAGAGACCCAGTACTTC
-	TRBV28	-	TRBJ1-2	CASSLQDYGYTF	TGTGCCAGCAGTTTGCAGGATTATGGCTACACCTTC
-	TRBV4-2	TRBD2	TRBJ2-1	CASSQDRSGGYLEQFF	TGTGCCAGCAGCCAAGATCGTAGCGGGGGGTATCTTGAGCAGTTCTTC
-	TRBV7-2	-	TRBJ2-7	CASSLAVSYEQYF	TGTGCCAGCAGCTTGGCCGTTTCCTACGAGCAGTACTTC
-	TRBV4-3	TRBD2	TRBJ2-1	CASSQDLMAGGPGEQFF	TGCGCCAGCAGCCAAGATTTAATGGCGGGGGGGCCAGGTGAGCAGTTCTTC
few	TRBV5-1	TRBD2	TRBJ2-5	CASFIPGGETQYF	TGCGCCAGCTTCATTCCGGGAGGAGAGACCCAGTACTTC
-	TRBV5-1	TRBD2	TRBJ2-7	CASSYGTSGISSYEQYF	TGCGCCAGCAGCTACGGGACTAGCGGGATTAGCTCCTACGAGCAGTACTTC
-	TRBV5-1	-	TRBJ1-2	CASSLAPGSNYGYTF	TGCGCCAGCAGCTTGGCCCCAGGATCCAACTATGGCTACACCTTC
-	TRBV28	TRBD1	TRBJ1-4	CASSFPLTGTNEKLFF	TGTGCCAGCAGTTTCCCCCTGACAGGGACTAATGAAAAACTGTTTTTT
-	TRBV9	-	TRBJ2-3	CASSGPGGGFTDTQYF	TGTGCCAGCAGCGGCCCTGGCGGGGGCTTCACAGATACGCAGTATTTT
-	TRBV19	-	TRBJ1-4	CASSITRLRDEKLFF	TGTGCCAGTAGTATCACCCGACTGCGGGATGAAAAACTGTTTTTT
once	TRBV19	-	TRBJ2-3	CASSMGRSIFSSTDTQYF	TGTGCCAGTAGTATGGGGAGGTCGATATTTTCGTCCACAGATACGCAGTATTTT
-	TRBV6-1	TRBD1	TRBJ1-5	CASGHRQGSGQPQHF	TGTGCCAGCGGACACCGACAGGGAAGTGGTCAGCCCCAGCATTTT
-	TRBV5-1	TRBD1	TRBJ1-1	CASSRQGGDEAFF	TGCGCCAGCAGTCGACAGGGGGGGGATGAAGCTTTCTTT
-	TRBV7-6	TRBD1	TRBJ1-5	CASSLRQGYRPQHF	TGTGCCAGCAGCTTACGACAGGGTTATCGGCCCCAGCATTTT
few	TRBV29-1	TRBD1	TRBJ2-7	CSVAFRDRERVHEQYF	TGCAGCGTTGCTTTCCGGGACAGGGAAAGGGTCCACGAGCAGTACTTC